This T cell receptor (beta chain) was sequenced for a study of long-term antiretroviral therapy in people with HIV. Study results and limitations: Absence of data on ART adherence, viral resistance or therapy changes was noted.

This clone has a handful of counts. What it binds is not known. Trimming at V came to 0 bases and at J to 5 bases, leaving 7 bases not matched to a gene. The length of the CDR3 is 15 residues. CDR1 and CDR2 from the germline V gene are SGDLS and YYNGEE. Survey-level immunoSEQ v3.0 assays were run. Repertoires were generated with immunoSEQ multiplex PCR, while TCRdb's copy carries only in-frame clones and drops some. The sample yields about 20,000 clones, about 74% seen once. No donor had fewer than one pre-ART PBMC sample or fewer than two post-ART PBMC samples. Before DNA extraction, roughly 0.9-11 million cryopreserved PBMC were held in the samples.

Sequenced here: unsorted PBMCs, sampled 0.5 years before starting antiretroviral therapy. The chain carries TRBV9 and TRBJ2-7; 8 bases agree with TRBD1. The sequence was obtained from a man in his late teens or twenties with HIV. CDR3 loop: CASSVDRGSKHEQYF. The CDR3, as DNA: TGTGCCAGCAGCGTAGACAGGGGGTCCAAACACGAGCAGTACTTC.